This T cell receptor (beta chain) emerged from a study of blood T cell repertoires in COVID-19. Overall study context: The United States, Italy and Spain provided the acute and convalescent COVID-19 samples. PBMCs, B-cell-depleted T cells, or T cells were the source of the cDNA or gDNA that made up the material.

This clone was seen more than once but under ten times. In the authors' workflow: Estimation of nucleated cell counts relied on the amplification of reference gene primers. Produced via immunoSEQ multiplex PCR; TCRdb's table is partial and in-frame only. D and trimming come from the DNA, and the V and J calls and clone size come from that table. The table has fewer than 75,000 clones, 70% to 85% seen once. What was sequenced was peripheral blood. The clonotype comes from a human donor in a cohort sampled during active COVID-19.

The CDR3 protein is CASSLVARGLGDEQYF. CDR3 DNA: TGTGCCAGCAGCTTAGTAGCGCGGGGGCTTGGGGACGAGCAGTACTTC. The V gene is TRBV7-9, the J gene TRBJ2-7; D is possibly TRBD2 (7 bases). V was clipped by 1 base and J by 5 bases, with 18 bases between them. The CDR3 is made up of 16 amino acids. The germline V gene has CDR1 SEHNR and CDR2 FQNEAQ (reference sequence).